The 17 T cell receptor beta chains listed next were all sequenced from one sample in a study of T-cell reconstitution after alpha-beta-depleted transplantation in children. Unique molecular identifiers were used to barcode this TCRbeta library. TCRdb analysed the PCR reads with MiXCR anew, one entry per CDR3 protein. The table lists 700,000 to 850,000 distinct CDR3 sequences, 15% to 20% of them singletons. Sequences were derived from PBMCs, mostly from graft donor cells, sampled 360 days after TCRalphabeta/CD19-depleted stem cell transplant. The origin of the receptors is a male patient between 5 and 17 years old who had a stem cell transplant for acute lymphoblastic leukemia, so the T cells may come from the graft donor.

This clonotype was picked up a small number of times. The chain uses TRBV5-6 and TRBJ2-6; D assignment may be TRBD1 or TRBD2 (5 bases each). Germline CDR1 is SGHDT and CDR2 is YYEEEE. The CDR3 runs 14 residues. Deletions cut 4 bases from V and 5 bases from J, with 10 bases between. Written as DNA, the CDR3 is TGTGCCAGCAGCCCCAAGGGACGGGCCAACGTCCTGACTTTC. It is translated as CASSPKGRANVLTF.

The J gene is TRBJ1-5, the V gene TRBV27; weak D call: TRBD1 (6 bases). This CDR3 contains 14 residues. Germline CDR1 reads MNHEY; CDR2 reads SMNVEV (reference sequence). V was pared by 5 bases and J by 7 bases, with 15 bases between. The CDR3, as DNA: TGTGCCAGCAGTGGCACAGGGAACTCGCAGCCCCAGCATTTT. Protein sequence: CASSGTGNSQPQHF.

The rearrangement uses TRBV29-1 and TRBJ1-2; no definite D call. V was shortened by 4 bases and J by 7 bases, with 10 bases between the two germline ends. CDR1 SQVTM and CDR2 ANQGSEA come from the germline V gene. This CDR3 spans 11 amino acids. The CDR3 nucleotides are TGCAGCGTTGTATCAGGCGGTGGCTACACCTTC. Translating gives CSVVSGGGYTF.

This clonotype was observed a handful of times. This chain links TRBV27 with TRBJ1-1; no clear D gene. V lost 6 bases and J lost 3, with 17 bases in between. Germline CDR1 and CDR2: MNHEY and SMNVEV (reference sequence). The CDR3 spans 15 residues. CDR3 nucleotide sequence: TGTGCCAGCAGCCGCCCTTGGCGGGAAGACACTGAAGCTTTCTTT. Protein: CASSRPWREDTEAFF.

The V gene is TRBV5-1, the J gene TRBJ2-7, with D perhaps TRBD2 (5 bases). V shed 0 bases and J shed 5 bases, with 9 bases lying between them. In germline, CDR1 is SGHRS, CDR2 YFSETQ. The CDR3 is 13 residues long. CDR3: CASSLGTVDEQYF. CDR3 DNA sequence: TGCGCCAGCAGCTTGGGGACTGTCGACGAGCAGTACTTC.

This clonotype has more than one count but fewer than ten. V and J are TRBV10-3 and TRBJ2-6; D is undetermined. The CDR3 consists of 14 residues. CDR1 and CDR2 (germline): ENHRY, SYGVKD. Deletions cut 4 bases from V and 3 bases from J, with 7 bases between. DNA of the CDR3: TGTGCCATCAGTGGGGTTTTTGGGGCCAACGTCCTGACTTTC. As protein: CAISGVFGANVLTF.

The chain joins TRBV20-1 to TRBJ2-1; D tentatively reads TRBD1 or TRBD2 (5 bases each). CDR3 length equals 14 residues. Germline CDR1 and CDR2: DFQATT and SNEGSKA (reference sequence). V lost 3 bases and J 2 bases, leaving 11 bases between the germline ends. CDR3 region: CSARGDPPYNEQFF. CDR3 DNA: TGCAGTGCTAGGGGGGACCCCCCCTACAATGAGCAGTTCTTC.

V is TRBV20-1 and J is TRBJ2-7, with D possibly being TRBD2 (5 bases). Germline CDR1 DFQATT, CDR2 SNEGSKA (reference sequence). The length of the CDR3 is 13 residues. The CDR3 reads CSASYGSSYEQYF. The CDR3 DNA reads as TGCAGCGCTTCTTATGGGAGCTCCTACGAGCAGTACTTC.

This clonotype was counted between two and nine times. The chain couples TRBV12-3 or TRBV12-4 to TRBJ2-3; D is uncertain. V shed 11 bases and J shed 3 bases, with 9 bases lying between them. The CDR3 is 11 amino acids. CDR3 amino acids: CAAWITDTQYF. Here the CDR3 DNA reads TGTGCCGCCTGGATAACAGATACGCAGTATTTT.

This clonotype showed up just a few times. This chain joins TRBV20-1 and TRBJ2-2; a possible D gene is TRBD2 (5 bases). The CDR3 covers 13 residues. V lost 6 bases, J lost 6 bases, and 14 bases lay in between. Germline V gene lookup returns CDR1 DFQATT and CDR2 SNEGSKA (reference sequence). The CDR3 nucleotides are TGCAGTGCAAGAAGGACTCGTGCCGGGGAGCTGTTTTTT. It codes for CSARRTRAGELFF.

This chain uses TRBV11-2 with TRBJ2-7, with no clear D. V lost 5 bases to trimming and J lost 3 bases, with 14 bases between them. The CDR3 is 14 residues long. CDR1 and CDR2 from the germline V gene are SGHAT and FQNNGV. As DNA, the CDR3 is TGTGCCAGCAGCCTCCAGACGGAACTCTACGAGCAGTACTTC. Protein product: CASSLQTELYEQYF.

This clonotype occurred a few times. The chain recombines TRBV25-1 with TRBJ1-1, with unresolved D. Germline values: CDR1 MGHDK, CDR2 SYGVNS. V lost 1 base and J 1 base, leaving 10 bases between the germline ends. The CDR3 sequence is 15 residues long. The CDR3 nucleotides read TGTGCCAGCAGTGAATGGGTGGGCTGGAACACTGAAGCTTTCTTT. This encodes CASSEWVGWNTEAFF.

The rearrangement uses TRBV29-1 and TRBJ2-5, with D tentatively TRBD2 (6 bases). There are 14 residues in the CDR3. Between the trimmed V and J ends, which lost 5 bases and 4 bases, there was a span of 17 bases. CDR1 is SQVTM, CDR2 ANQGSEA, per germline. The CDR3 region has the DNA TGCAGCGTTCGGCTAGCGCTAAAGGTAGAGACCCAGTACTTC. Its translation: CSVRLALKVETQYF. Combining the CDR3 with reference TRBV29-1 and TRBJ2-5 gives the whole variable domain SAVISQKPSRDICQRGTSLTIQCQVDSQVTMMFWYRQQPGQSLTLIATANQGSEATYESGFVIDKFPISRPNLTFSTLTVSNMSPEDSSIYLCSVRLALKVETQYFGPGTRLLVL.

The CDR3 reads CASSEGTLITQYF. DNA of the CDR3: TGTGCCAGCAGTGAAGGGACCCTAATTACGCAGTATTTT. V is TRBV2 and J is TRBJ2-3; D gene unclear. V lost 1 base and J lost 8, with 10 bases in between. CDR1 SNHLY and CDR2 FYNNEI come from the germline V gene. The CDR3 is 13 amino acids.

The chain has TRBV18 and TRBJ2-3; perhaps D is TRBD1 or TRBD2 (5 bases each). The CDR3 extends over 15 amino acids. V was clipped by 3 bases and J by 0 bases, with 10 bases between them. CDR1 KGHSH and CDR2 LQKENI come from the germline V gene. CDR3 DNA sequence: TGTGCCAGCTCACCCGGGACCCCCAGCACAGATACGCAGTATTTT. It specifies CASSPGTPSTDTQYF. Looking up the rest from reference TRBV18 and TRBJ2-3 gives the full variable domain: NAGVMQNPRHLVRRRGQEARLRCSPMKGHSHVYWYRQLPEEGLKFMVYLQKENIIDESGMPKERFSAEFPKEGPSILRIQQVVRGDSAAYFCASSPGTPSTDTQYFGPGTRLTVL.

A few counts support this clonotype. The chain carries TRBV18 and TRBJ2-2; perhaps D is TRBD1 or TRBD2 (5 bases each). The length of the CDR3 is 15 residues. Germline assignment: CDR1 KGHSH and CDR2 LQKENI. The ends were cut back, 6 bases at V and 8 bases at J, with 19 bases in the middle. CDR3 residues: CASSPRDLTSGELFF. CDR3 in DNA: TGTGCCAGCTCGCCCCGGGACCTGACCTCAGGGGAGCTGTTTTTT.

This clonotype showed up just a few times. The rearrangement joins TRBV18 to TRBJ1-4; TRBD1 matches at 7 bases. CDR1 KGHSH and CDR2 LQKENI come from the germline V gene. The CDR3 covers 13 residues. Trimming cost V 3 bases and J 10 bases; bases outside gene matches: 5. The CDR3 is CASSPEGAVKLFF. DNA of the CDR3: TGTGCCAGCTCACCCGAGGGGGCGGTAAAACTGTTTTTT.